This T cell receptor (beta chain) came from a study of T cell changes during pregnancy in multiple sclerosis. Germline CDR1 is SGHDN and CDR2 is FVKESK. V was clipped by 2 bases and J by 5 bases, with 9 bases between them. This CDR3 has 13 amino acids. Assay: immunoSEQ multiplex PCR; the TCRdb copy retains only in-frame clones and omits some. The table shows some 36,000 clones, with 91% occurring only once. The material sequenced was CD4+ T cells from peripheral blood mononuclear cells, taken in the second trimester of pregnancy. The sequence came from a female donor in good health, enrolled as a control in a pregnancy study. The chain carries TRBV14 and TRBJ1-1; no firm D call. The CDR3 is CASSQSVRTEAFF. CDR3 coding DNA: TGTGCCAGCAGCCAATCGGTCCGGACTGAAGCTTTCTTT. Looking up the rest from reference TRBV14 and TRBJ1-1 gives the full variable domain: EAGVTQFPSHSVIEKGQTVTLRCDPISGHDNLYWYRRVMGKEIKFLLHFVKESKQDESGMPNNRFLAERTGGTYSTLKVQPAELEDSGVYFCASSQSVRTEAFFGQGTRLTVV.